The 22 T cell receptor beta chains presented below share a single source sample, sequenced in a study of PD-1 blockade in classical Hodgkin lymphoma. The table came from immunoSEQ multiplex PCR; TCRdb's copy has only in-frame clones and leaves some out. The top ten hold 0.25% to 0.3% of the sample, which has around 37,000 clones, roughly 90% seen once. Time point indicated: cycle 4 day 1 (C4D1), after more than five weeks of nivolumab. Patients all relapsed after autologous stem cell transplantation, and there was variation in brentuximab vedotin exposure. Purified CD4+ T cells were obtained from thawed PBMCs through magnetic negative selection. Sequenced here: CD4+ T cells from blood, sampled before the fourth cycle of nivolumab. The receptors shown here come from a human donor with classical Hodgkin lymphoma.

A note on this clone: The junction and the germline gene differ at one end; a read error may be behind it. The rearrangement links TRBV7-7 to TRBJ2-1, with D unclear. The germline V gene encodes CDR1 SSHAT and CDR2 FNYEAQ (reference sequence). The CDR3 sequence is 15 residues long. CDR3 in amino acids: CASSLERSSYNEQFF. The CDR3 region has the DNA TGTGCTAGCAGCTTAGAGAGGAGCTCCTACAATGAGCAGTTCTTC.

This sequence joins TRBV30 and TRBJ1-2; a possible D gene is TRBD1 (6 bases). V was pared by 4 bases and J by 9 bases, with 18 bases between. The V gene's germline CDR1 is GTSNPN and CDR2 SVGIG (reference sequence). The CDR3 contains 13 residues. DNA of the CDR3: TGTGCCTGGACCATCGGGGGCTCTAGTAGCTACACCTTC. Its protein is CAWTIGGSSSYTF.

In nucleotides, the CDR3 is TGCGCCAGCAGTCAATCGAGGGACGGGGAACAGCCCCAGCATTTT. As protein: CASSQSRDGEQPQHF. The V gene is TRBV23-1, the J gene TRBJ1-5; D is possibly TRBD1 (5 bases). TRBV23-1 is an open reading frame, and its role is uncertain. This CDR3 is 15 amino acids long. V gave up 0 bases and J gave up 7 bases, with 13 bases separating them.

The V call is TRBV7-9, the J call TRBJ2-3, with 15 bases fitting TRBD2. The length of the CDR3 is 17 residues. The J segment lost 0 bases and the V segment lost 5 bases, leaving 3 bases of the junction unmatched. Germline loops: CDR1 SEHNR, CDR2 FQNEAQ (reference sequence). The CDR3 sequence is CASSLGTSGRSTDTQYF. The DNA of the CDR3 is TGTGCCAGCAGCCTCGGGACTAGCGGGAGGAGCACAGATACGCAGTATTTT. Combining the CDR3 with reference TRBV7-9 and TRBJ2-3 gives the whole variable domain DTGVSQNPRHKITKRGQNVTFRCDPISEHNRLYWYRQTLGQGPEFLTYFQNEAQLEKSRLLSDRFSAERPKGSFSTLEIQRTEQGDSAMYLCASSLGTSGRSTDTQYFGPGTRLTVL.

The genes are TRBV30 and TRBJ1-2; 9 bases match TRBD1. Germline-derived CDR1 and CDR2 are GTSNPN and SVGIG (reference sequence). V gave up 4 bases and J gave up 6 bases; unmatched junction bases: 3. The CDR3 has 12 amino acids. CDR3 sequence reads: CAWNTGGDGYTF. CDR3 nucleotide sequence: TGTGCCTGGAATACAGGGGGCGATGGCTACACCTTC.

The J gene is TRBJ1-4, the V gene TRBV27; no reliable D call. Trimming stripped 5 bases from V and 0 bases from J, with 13 bases between. Germline V gene data show CDR1 as MNHEY and CDR2 as SMNVEV (reference sequence). The CDR3 has 16 amino acids. The CDR3 reads CASSPHRNPTNEKLFF. The CDR3 DNA is TGTGCCAGCAGTCCGCACAGAAATCCAACTAATGAAAAACTGTTTTTT.

The rearrangement uses TRBV5-4 and TRBJ1-1; 7 bases match TRBD1. The CDR3 loop spans 14 amino acids. From germline, CDR1 is SGHNT and CDR2 YYREEE (reference sequence). V was pared by 5 bases and J by 6 bases, with 10 bases of the junction left unmatched. The CDR3 spells CASSRGGAGAEAFF. For the CDR3, the DNA is TGTGCCAGCAGTAGAGGGGGCGCTGGGGCTGAAGCTTTCTTT.

The chain joins TRBV7-9 to TRBJ2-7; 9 bases align to TRBD1. The germline V gene has CDR1 SEHNR and CDR2 FQNEAQ (reference sequence). This CDR3 is built from 17 residues. V lost 7 bases to trimming and J lost 6 bases; unmatched junction nucleotides: 19. The CDR3 nucleotides read TGTGCCAGCACCCTAGACTCCACCGGGACAGGGTATGTCGAGCAGTACTTC. Encoded protein: CASTLDSTGTGYVEQYF.

The CDR3 DNA follows: TGCGCCAGCAGCTTGAATTTGGACACTGAAGCTTTCTTT. The encoded protein is CASSLNLDTEAFF. This chain connects TRBV5-1 to TRBJ1-1, with no clear D. V gave up 1 base and J gave up 3 bases, with 7 bases separating them. CDR1 SGHRS and CDR2 YFSETQ come from the germline V gene. The CDR3 length is 13 residues. The full variable domain, in which reference TRBV5-1 and TRBJ1-1 provide the parts outside the CDR3, is KAGVTQTPRYLIKTRGQQVTLSCSPISGHRSVSWYQQTPGQGLQFLFEYFSETQRNKGNFPGRFSGRQFSNSRSEMNVSTLELGDSALYLCASSLNLDTEAFFGQGTRLTVV.

The chain joins TRBV6-5 to TRBJ1-5; 8 bases are a match to TRBD1. V was clipped by 5 bases and J by 7 bases; unmatched bases: 7. This CDR3 has 14 residues. In germline, CDR1 is MNHEY, CDR2 SVGAGI. The CDR3 sequence is CASSPYRGSQPQHF. CDR3 coding DNA: TGTGCCAGCAGTCCCTACAGGGGGTCGCAGCCCCAGCATTTT.

The chain is built from TRBV6-1 and TRBJ2-3; tentative D call: TRBD2 (6 bases). Deletions cut 8 bases from V and 3 bases from J, with 12 bases between. Germline CDR1 and CDR2: MNHNS and SASEGT. The CDR3 is 13 residues long. This CDR3 is CASRERPTDTQYF. DNA of the CDR3: TGTGCCAGCCGGGAGCGTCCTACAGATACGCAGTATTTT.

The CDR3 region has the DNA TGTGCCAGCAGGCCAGGGGGCCATGGCTACACCTTC. Translation: CASRPGGHGYTF. The V gene is TRBV2, the J gene TRBJ1-2; 8 bases line up with TRBD1. Unmatched junction bases numbered 3, after V lost 6 bases and J lost 6 bases. The CDR3 contains 12 residues. Germline V CDR1 and CDR2: SNHLY, FYNNEI.

This rearrangement joins TRBV7-2 to TRBJ2-7, with D unclear. V was pared by 2 bases and J by 2 bases, with 10 bases between. CDR3 length: 14 amino acids. Looked up from germline, CDR1 is SGHTA and CDR2 is FQGNSA. DNA for the CDR3: TGTGCCAGCAGCTTATCGTCGGTGACCTACGAGCAGTACTTC. The encoded protein is CASSLSSVTYEQYF.

This chain joins TRBV6-1 and TRBJ1-1; 7 nucleotides match TRBD1. The germline CDR1 and CDR2 sequences are MNHNS and SASEGT. With 5 bases clipped from V and 1 base from J, the junction kept 7 bases outside the gene matches. CDR3 size: 15 residues. The CDR3 protein is CASSMRQGQNTEAFF. CDR3 DNA sequence: TGTGCCAGCAGTATGCGACAGGGCCAGAACACTGAAGCTTTCTTT.

The rearrangement links TRBV11-3 to TRBJ2-2; TRBD2 agrees at 8 bases. CDR1 is SGHNT and CDR2 is YENEEA in the germline V gene. The CDR3 is 18 residues long. The junction had 9 bases not matched to a gene; V was cut back by 0 bases and J by 3 bases. Here the CDR3 DNA reads TGTGCCAGCAGCTTAGAACCAATAGCGGGGAAGCACACCGGGGAGCTGTTTTTT. The encoded protein is CASSLEPIAGKHTGELFF.

The chain couples TRBV19 to TRBJ2-5; D gene ambiguous. The CDR3 sequence is 14 residues long. The germline V gene encodes CDR1 LNHDA and CDR2 SQIVND (reference sequence). The germline V and J ends were trimmed by 5 bases and 5 bases, with 15 bases remaining between them. The CDR3 bases are TGTGCCAGTAGTCGACCCCACCTGGCGGAGACCCAGTACTTC. Amino acids: CASSRPHLAETQYF. Full variable domain (outside the CDR3, taken from reference TRBV19 and TRBJ2-5): DGGITQSPKYLFRKEGQNVTLSCEQNLNHDAMYWYRQDPGQGLRLIYYSQIVNDFQKGDIAEGYSVSREKKESFPLTVTSAQKNPTAFYLCASSRPHLAETQYFGPGTRLLVL.

This clone was seen once. V and J are TRBV19 and TRBJ2-5, with D possibly matching TRBD2 (6 bases). In germline, CDR1 is LNHDA, CDR2 SQIVND (reference sequence). This CDR3 has 9 amino acids. With 7 bases removed from V and 12 bases from J, the gap between germline ends came to 9 bases. The CDR3: CASTAGKYF. CDR3 coding DNA: TGTGCCAGTACCGCGGGGAAGTACTTC.

The rearrangement joins TRBV11-2 to TRBJ2-3, with D possibly being TRBD1 (5 bases). This CDR3 is built from 12 residues. In germline, CDR1 is SGHAT, CDR2 FQNNGV. Trimming stripped 6 bases from V and 6 bases from J, with 10 bases between. CDR3 DNA sequence: TGTGCCAGCAGACCAGCAGGGGATACGCAGTATTTT. Translated, it gives CASRPAGDTQYF.

The chain couples TRBV5-6 to TRBJ2-7, with TRBD2 as a possible D gene (5 bases). Germline CDR1 is SGHDT and CDR2 is YYEEEE. Trimming removed 2 bases at V and 3 bases at J, with 12 bases between. The CDR3 sequence is 14 residues long. The CDR3, as DNA: TGTGCCAGCAGCTTTGGGGTGAGCGGCTACGAGCAGTACTTC. Translation gives CASSFGVSGYEQYF.

This chain joins TRBV28 and TRBJ1-5; D may be TRBD1 (5 bases). The V and J ends lost 6 bases and 0 bases respectively, with 15 bases between them. Germline CDR1 reads MDHEN; CDR2 reads SYDVKM. CDR3 length: 16 amino acids. CDR3 protein: CASRPPGGGSNQPQHF. Written as DNA, the CDR3 is TGTGCCAGCAGGCCACCCGGGGGAGGTAGCAATCAGCCCCAGCATTTT.

The chain recombines TRBV6-1 with TRBJ1-1; possibly TRBD1 for D (6 bases). Looked up from germline, CDR1 is MNHNS and CDR2 is SASEGT. The CDR3 consists of 13 residues. V lost 9 bases, J lost 7 bases, and 18 bases lay in between. This CDR3 is CASELTGTLEAFF. CDR3 nucleotides: TGTGCCAGTGAACTAACAGGGACCCTTGAAGCTTTCTTT.

This chain joins TRBV5-1 and TRBJ1-4, with D unclear. This CDR3 region has 14 residues. The V gene lost 1 base and the J gene lost 4 bases, with 8 bases spanning the gap. From germline, CDR1 is SGHRS and CDR2 YFSETQ. CDR3 nucleotides: TGCGCCAGCAGCTTGTTACAGAGTAATGAAAAACTGTTTTTT. Translated, it gives CASSLLQSNEKLFF. Together with reference TRBV5-1 and TRBJ1-4, the CDR3 gives the full variable domain: KAGVTQTPRYLIKTRGQQVTLSCSPISGHRSVSWYQQTPGQGLQFLFEYFSETQRNKGNFPGRFSGRQFSNSRSEMNVSTLELGDSALYLCASSLLQSNEKLFFGSGTQLSVL.